This T cell receptor beta chain was captured by sequencing in a study of cytomegalovirus exposure and HLA in healthy donors. Turning to the study itself: From donors who were HLA-typed, an early data release held around 80 million unique TCRs.

The V gene's germline CDR1 is KGHSY and CDR2 FQNENV. V was trimmed by 5 bases and J by 4 bases, leaving 11 bases between them. The CDR3 sequence is 13 residues long. Primers included in the PCR were 60 Vbeta and 13 Jbeta primers. Sequencing was performed with immunoSEQ multiplex PCR; in TCRdb, only in-frame clones are kept and a portion is missing. This sample carries nearly 110,000 clones, 65% to 80% of them seen once, and the ten largest clones take around 5.8%. The receptor was derived from a woman aged 45-60 years in good health and CMV-seropositive. The rearrangement links TRBV16 to TRBJ1-1; D ambiguous. Sample: PBMCs. CDR3 nucleotide sequence: TGTGCCAGCAGCGAGGCGGTGGGCACTGAAGCTTTCTTT. It translates to CASSEAVGTEAFF.